Listed here is a single T cell receptor beta chain. Its antigen is not known. These data belong to a study of cytomegalovirus exposure and HLA in healthy donors. Study-wide points: Subsequent analysis revealed that first-cohort TCR clusters tended to co-occur in the 90 to 150 validation repertoires. Reports credit the classifier with highly specific, highly sensitive diagnosis of cytomegalovirus status.

TCRdb's copy holds only in-frame clones and misses some; the assay was immunoSEQ multiplex PCR. The repertoire holds 35,000 to 55,000 clones, with over 85% as singletons. Germline V gene sequence: CDR1 SGHRS, CDR2 YFSETQ. V trimming: 0 bases; J trimming: 0 bases; junction bases outside the gene matches: 4. The CDR3 length is 17 residues. The rearrangement uses TRBV5-1 and TRBJ1-4; TRBD1 matches at 8 bases. This sequence was found in a young woman in good health and CMV-seronegative. The sequenced material came from PBMCs. This chain's CDR3 is CASSLGGGQATNEKLFF. DNA for the CDR3: TGCGCCAGCAGCTTGGGAGGGGGACAGGCAACTAATGAAAAACTGTTTTTT.